This TCR beta chain was captured in a study of T cells expressing NK-cell markers. Notes on the study in general: Among CD8+ T cells from six donors, dominant NKG2C+ clonotypes accounted for about 1.0-8%. In several donors, dominant clonotypes made up about 25-65% of CD3+CD56-NKG2C+ cells.

Reanalyzing the 5' RACE reads, TCRdb keeps one entry per CDR3 protein, without DNA. This table holds 150,000 to 160,000 distinct CDR3 sequences. CDR1 SGHRS and CDR2 YFSETQ come from the germline V gene. The CDR3 covers 15 residues. On this clonotype itself: Its antigen is currently unknown.

Source material: blood T cells: a sorted CD56 or NKG2C T cell subset, CD4+ or CD8+ T cells, or bulk PBMC T cells (not recorded which). This TCR was recovered from a woman between 50 and 59 years old in good health. The chain carries TRBV5-1 and TRBJ2-1. This CDR3 is CASSLYSDNYNEQFF.